This T cell receptor (beta chain) comes out of a study of blood T cell repertoires in COVID-19. This CDR3 comprises 11 residues. V was clipped by 6 bases and J by 8 bases, with 10 bases between them. Per germline, CDR1 DFQATT and CDR2 SNEGSKA (reference sequence). In the original workflow: By means of reference gene primer amplification, nucleated cell counts were estimated. Assay: immunoSEQ multiplex PCR; the TCRdb copy retains only in-frame clones and omits some. That table furnishes V, J and clone size, whereas the DNA furnished D and trimming. The sample carries approximately 330,000 clones, over 80% recorded once.

The clonotype originates from a young man with COVID-19, enrolled during active disease. Sequences were obtained from peripheral blood. V and J are TRBV20-1 and TRBJ1-4; unclear D gene. The CDR3 reads CSAQDWEKLFF. DNA of the CDR3: TGCAGTGCCCAAGACTGGGAAAAACTGTTTTTT.